This entry lists 21 T cell receptor beta chains sequenced from one sample in a study of T cells in Graves' hyperthyroidism and ophthalmopathy. RNA transcripts were the template for amplifying TCR beta CDR3 regions. TCR CDR3 regions were first amplified by RT-PCR with HTBI primers. TCRdb re-derived calls from the multiplex PCR reads in MiXCR, one entry per CDR3 protein. The table has 400,000 to 550,000 distinct CDR3 sequences, approximately 15% seen once; the top ten hold around 17%. Sequencing input: blood. The receptor source for this set is a woman between 18 and 29 years old with Graves' hyperthyroidism.

This chain uses TRBV5-6 with TRBJ2-3; the D gene is possibly TRBD1 (6 bases). V dropped 3 bases and J dropped 4 bases, with 18 bases sitting between them. CDR3 size: 16 residues. CDR1 and CDR2 from the germline V gene are SGHDT and YYEEEE. The CDR3, as DNA: TGTGCCAGCAGCTACCAGGACAGAGCCAGTCCAGATACGCAGTATTTT. It encodes CASSYQDRASPDTQYF.

This clonotype was counted many times. The chain has TRBV2 and TRBJ1-5, with D tentatively TRBD1 (6 bases). The CDR3 loop spans 18 amino acids. V gave up 7 bases and J gave up 0 bases, with 22 bases separating them. CDR1 SNHLY and CDR2 FYNNEI come from the germline V gene. The CDR3 nucleotides read TGTGCCAGCACGAGGTGGGGGCCCGGGATGCGTAGCAATCAGCCCCAGCATTTT. It yields the protein CASTRWGPGMRSNQPQHF.

This chain joins TRBV20-1 and TRBJ2-6; D may correspond to TRBD1 or TRBD2 (6 bases each). Trimming cost V 0 bases and J 2 bases, with 8 bases left between them. Germline V gives CDR1 DFQATT, CDR2 SNEGSKA (reference sequence). The CDR3 covers 15 residues. The CDR3: CSAREEGAGANVLTF. CDR3 coding DNA: TGCAGTGCTAGAGAGGAGGGGGCTGGGGCCAACGTCCTGACTTTC.

Ten or more counts support this clonotype. This rearrangement joins TRBV3-1 to TRBJ2-5, with TRBD2 identical over 10 bases. CDR1 is LGHDT, CDR2 YNNKEL, per germline (reference sequence). Losses at the gene ends were 10 bases for V and 3 bases for J; bases not matched to a gene: 5. The CDR3 has 13 amino acids. The chain's CDR3 is CATLLAGEETQYF. The CDR3 region has the DNA TGTGCCACACTTCTAGCGGGAGAAGAGACCCAGTACTTC.

In its sample, this clonotype was seen many times. The rearrangement uses TRBV6-6 and TRBJ2-7; 9 bases agree with TRBD2. The germline V gene has CDR1 MNHNY and CDR2 SVGAGI (reference sequence). V lost 2 bases and J lost 4; bases outside the gene matches: 0. This CDR3 contains 13 residues. CDR3 DNA sequence: TGTGCCAGCAGTTACGCGGGGGGGTACGAGCAGTACTTC. It is translated as CASSYAGGYEQYF.

This clonotype was seen ten or more times. The chain uses TRBV11-2 and TRBJ2-1, with D unclear. Germline V gives CDR1 SGHAT, CDR2 FQNNGV. Trimming shortened V by 1 base and J by 3 bases, and 7 bases separated the two germline ends. This CDR3 comprises 14 residues. The CDR3 sequence: CASSLVAVYNEQFF. The CDR3 region has the DNA TGTGCCAGCAGCTTAGTGGCGGTCTACAATGAGCAGTTCTTC.

This clonotype was counted many times. The rearrangement joins TRBV27 to TRBJ1-5; 7 bases map to TRBD1. Germline CDR1 MNHEY, CDR2 SMNVEV (reference sequence). Germline trimming cut 2 bases from V and 6 bases from J; bases unmatched to any gene: 7. The CDR3 spans 15 residues. The CDR3 DNA is TGTGCCAGCAGTTTAAGCGGGGGACAGTTTCAGCCCCAGCATTTT. Translating gives CASSLSGGQFQPQHF.

This clonotype was seen at least ten times. V is TRBV19 and J is TRBJ2-1; 8 nucleotides align to TRBD2. This CDR3 is 17 amino acids long. Per germline, CDR1 LNHDA and CDR2 SQIVND (reference sequence). Losses at the gene ends were 4 bases for V and 1 base for J; bases not matched to a gene: 9. This chain's CDR3 is CASSTSGAGVSYNEQFF. The CDR3 region has the DNA TGTGCCAGTAGTACCTCCGGAGCGGGAGTTTCCTACAATGAGCAGTTCTTC.

This clonotype was seen at least ten times. The chain combines TRBV18 with TRBJ2-7, with a possible D match to TRBD1 (5 bases). The germline V and J ends were trimmed by 1 base and 0 bases, with 13 bases remaining between them. Germline CDR1 reads KGHSH; CDR2 reads LQKENI. This CDR3 comprises 16 residues. For the CDR3, the DNA is TGTGCCAGCTCACCACTCGACAGACCCCCCTCCTACGAGCAGTACGTC. Translated: CASSPLDRPPSYEQYV.

This clonotype was seen ten or more times. The CDR3 DNA reads as TGCGCCAGCAGTGAGTCGATGGGTTGCGCGGGACACAAGACAGATACGCAGTATTTT. It codes for CASSESMGCAGHKTDTQYF. This sequence joins TRBV10-1 and TRBJ2-3; D could derive from TRBD1 or TRBD2 (6 bases each). Trimming removed 0 bases from V and 3 bases from J, with 22 bases in between. The CDR3 is made up of 19 amino acids. CDR1 is WNHNN and CDR2 is SYGVQD in the germline V gene (reference sequence).

This clonotype was seen at least ten times. The chain joins TRBV11-1 to TRBJ2-2; D unclear. The germline V and J ends were trimmed by 7 bases and 2 bases, with 8 bases remaining between them. CDR3 length equals 13 residues. Per the germline V gene, CDR1 is SGHAT and CDR2 is FQDESV (reference sequence). The CDR3 spells CASNPDNTGELFF. The CDR3, as DNA: TGTGCCAGCAATCCAGACAACACCGGGGAGCTGTTTTTT. The variable domain in full, completed from reference TRBV11-1 and TRBJ2-2, reads EAEVAQSPRYKITEKSQAVAFWCDPISGHATLYWYRQILGQGPELLVQFQDESVVDDSQLPKDRFSAERLKGVDSTLKIQPAELGDSAMYLCASNPDNTGELFFGEGSRLTVL.

The V call is TRBV6-1, the J call TRBJ1-4; no clear D. V dropped 0 bases and J dropped 7 bases, with 12 bases sitting between them. CDR3 length equals 15 residues. CDR1 and CDR2 (germline): MNHNS, SASEGT. The DNA for the CDR3 is TGTGCCAGCAGTGAAGCGTGGGAGCAGCCTGAAAAACTGTTTTTT. It yields the protein CASSEAWEQPEKLFF.

This clonotype was counted at least ten times. CDR3 sequence reads: CASGERGPFPYEQYV. CDR3 nucleotide sequence: TGTGCCAGCGGGGAACGGGGTCCGTTCCCCTACGAGCAGTACGTC. This rearrangement joins TRBV5-5 to TRBJ2-7; D perhaps matches TRBD2 (5 bases). CDR3 length equals 15 residues. The V gene lost 7 bases and the J gene lost 2 bases, with 19 bases spanning the gap. Germline V lookup: CDR1 SGHKS, CDR2 YYEKEE (reference sequence).

This clonotype was counted ten times or more. The J gene is TRBJ2-3, the V gene TRBV20-1; 13 nucleotides align to TRBD2. Germline loops: CDR1 DFQATT, CDR2 SNEGSKA (reference sequence). There are 16 residues in the CDR3. After removal of 5 bases from V and 2 bases from J, the junction contained 7 bases not matched to a gene. CDR3 in amino acids: CSASLGTSGDTDTQYF. The CDR3 region has the DNA TGCAGTGCTTCTCTCGGGACTAGCGGGGACACAGATACGCAGTATTTT.

This clonotype occurred a few times. The junction departs from germline at one end; a sequencing error may be responsible. The DNA of the CDR3 is TGTGCCAGCAGCCCCCGGACAGGGAACTATGACTACACCTTC. Protein sequence: CASSPRTGNYDYTF. V and J are TRBV7-3 and TRBJ1-2, with TRBD1 matching over 8 bases. This CDR3 contains 14 residues. CDR1 is SGHTA and CDR2 is FQGTGA in the germline V gene.

This clonotype was observed many times. The gene calls are TRBV30 and TRBJ1-2; no definite D call. V was trimmed by 3 bases and J by 5 bases, leaving 13 bases between them. The CDR3 contains 13 residues. The germline V gene has CDR1 GTSNPN and CDR2 SVGIG (reference sequence). Here the CDR3 reads CAWRPGGSYGYTF. The CDR3, as DNA: TGTGCCTGGAGACCGGGAGGATCTTATGGCTACACCTTC.

This clonotype showed up many times. The V and J genes are TRBV6-1 and TRBJ1-1; unclear D gene. Trimming removed 6 bases at V and 7 bases at J, with 12 bases between. The CDR3 is 12 amino acids. Looked up from germline, CDR1 is MNHNS and CDR2 is SASEGT. CDR3 nucleotide sequence: TGTGCCAGCAGACGGACGGGATTTGAAGCTTTCTTT. Protein sequence: CASRRTGFEAFF.

This clonotype was recorded a few times. A clone one base away is much larger, so this may be a read error. The rearrangement joins TRBV11-2 to TRBJ1-2, with TRBD1 matching over 8 bases. Germline V gene lookup returns CDR1 SGHAT and CDR2 FQNNGV. CDR3 size: 13 residues. Here the CDR3 reads CAGSSSTGDGYTF. CDR3 DNA sequence: TGTGCCGGCAGCTCCTCGACAGGGGATGGCTACACCTTC.

This clonotype was seen many times. The chain has TRBV18 and TRBJ2-5; no firm D call. CDR1 is KGHSH, CDR2 LQKENI, per germline. The CDR3 has 13 residues. Deletions cut 4 bases from V and 4 bases from J, with 10 bases between. This CDR3 reads CASSRSYAETQYF. The DNA for the CDR3 is TGTGCCAGCTCACGTTCCTACGCAGAGACCCAGTACTTC.

In regard to this clonotype: Since the CDR3 does not end with the conserved phenylalanine or tryptophan, this likely comes from a read error. Here the CDR3 DNA reads TGTGCCATCAGCGGGCATCGACAGGGGGCTAACTATGGCTACACCTCC. Its translation is CAISGHRQGANYGYTS. This sequence joins TRBV10-3 and TRBJ1-2; 9 bases are a match to TRBD1. The CDR3 extends over 16 amino acids. Trimming cost V 6 bases and J 0 bases; bases outside gene matches: 8. The V gene's germline CDR1 is ENHRY and CDR2 SYGVKD.

This clonotype was observed a handful of times. The CDR3: CASSLVTSESGDTQYF. The CDR3 nucleotides read TGCGCCAGCAGCTTGGTTACTAGCGAATCAGGTGATACGCAGTATTTT. The rearrangement links TRBV5-1 to TRBJ2-3, with TRBD2 matching 7 bases. This CDR3 comprises 16 residues. The junction had 10 bases not matched to a gene; V was cut back by 0 bases and J by 6 bases. Germline V gives CDR1 SGHRS, CDR2 YFSETQ.